This TCR beta chain was observed in a study of human T cells and chemical hapten exposure. Study context: For sensitization, 2% DPC was applied to a roughly 2 cm by roughly 2 cm patch of upper inner arm skin.

TCRdb recomputed calls from the RACE reads with MiXCR, one row per CDR3 protein. The sample records around 380,000 distinct CDR3 sequences, 5% to 6.5% being singletons. Noted time point: pre-sensitization, week 0. Treatment in this sample: therapeutic diphenylcyclopropenone sensitization with weekly scalp DPC. A few counts support this clonotype. The CDR3 consists of 9 residues. V was trimmed by 3 bases and J by 8 bases, leaving 1 base between them. CDR1 SQVTM and CDR2 ANQGSEA come from the germline V gene. The receptor was isolated from a woman aged 18 to 35 with alopecia areata. Some clones in this sample may be carry-over from other donors' samples. The rearrangement uses TRBV29-1 and TRBJ1-4; the D is unclear. Sequencing used whole blood, obtained in connection with sensitization to the hapten diphenylcyclopropenone (DPC). Written as DNA, the CDR3 is TGCAGCGTTGACGAAAAACTGTTTTTT. Translation: CSVDEKLFF. Combining the CDR3 with reference TRBV29-1 and TRBJ1-4 gives the whole variable domain SAVISQKPSRDICQRGTSLTIQCQVDSQVTMMFWYRQQPGQSLTLIATANQGSEATYESGFVIDKFPISRPNLTFSTLTVSNMSPEDSSIYLCSVDEKLFFGSGTQLSVL.